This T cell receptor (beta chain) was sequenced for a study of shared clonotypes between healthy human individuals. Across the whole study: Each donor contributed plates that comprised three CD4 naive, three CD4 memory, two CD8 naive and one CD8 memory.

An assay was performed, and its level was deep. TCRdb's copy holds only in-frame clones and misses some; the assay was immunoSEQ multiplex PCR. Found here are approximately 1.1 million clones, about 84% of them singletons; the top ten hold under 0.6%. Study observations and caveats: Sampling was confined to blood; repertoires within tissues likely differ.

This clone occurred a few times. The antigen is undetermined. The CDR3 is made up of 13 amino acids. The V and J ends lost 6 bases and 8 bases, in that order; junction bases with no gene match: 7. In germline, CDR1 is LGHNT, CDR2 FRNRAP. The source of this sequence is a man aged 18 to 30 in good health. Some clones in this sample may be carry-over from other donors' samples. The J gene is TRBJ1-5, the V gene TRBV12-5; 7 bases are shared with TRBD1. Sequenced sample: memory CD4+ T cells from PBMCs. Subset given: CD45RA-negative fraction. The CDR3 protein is CASGRGDAEPQHF. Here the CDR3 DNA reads TGTGCTAGTGGCAGGGGGGACGCGGAGCCCCAGCATTTT. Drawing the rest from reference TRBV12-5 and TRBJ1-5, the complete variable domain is DARVTQTPRHKVTEMGQEVTMRCQPILGHNTVFWYRQTMMQGLELLAYFRNRAPLDDSGMPKDRFSAEMPDATLATLKIQPSEPRDSAVYFCASGRGDAEPQHFGDGTRLSIL.